This T cell receptor beta chain is drawn from a study of sequential checkpoint blockade in melanoma. Study in general: Arm A got nivolumab then ipilimumab; arm B the reverse, 1:1. Each arm's sequence ended with maintenance nivolumab.

This table comes from immunoSEQ multiplex PCR, and its TCRdb copy is limited to in-frame clones, with some not included. The sample lists 25,000 to 30,000 clones; 77% were seen once. Regarding treatment: randomized to nivolumab then ipilimumab (arm A) or the reverse (arm B). None of the patients previously received DNA-damaging chemotherapy. The V gene lost 8 bases and the J gene lost 0 bases, with 4 bases spanning the gap. The germline V gene encodes CDR1 SGHAT and CDR2 FQNNGV. The CDR3 runs 11 residues. This clone has only one observation. V usage is TRBV11-2 and J usage is TRBJ1-1; D remains unclear. Sequencing was performed on CD8+ T cells sorted from blood (inferred from file names), taken from a patient given nivolumab and ipilimumab in sequence. The clonotype was recovered from a human donor with melanoma. The DNA for the CDR3 is TGTGCCAGCTCTGTGAACACTGAAGCTTTCTTT. Translated, it gives CASSVNTEAFF. Variable domain in full (rest from reference TRBV11-2 and TRBJ1-1): EAGVAQSPRYKIIEKRQSVAFWCNPISGHATLYWYQQILGQGPKLLIQFQNNGVVDDSQLPKDRFSAERLKGVDSTLKIQPAKLEDSAVYLCASSVNTEAFFGQGTRLTVV.